These 25 T cell receptor beta chains came from one sample sequenced in a study of CD8 T cells in Susac syndrome. A quantity of roughly 0.5 to 1 ug RNA underwent reverse transcription using random hexamers. TCRdb re-called the immunoSEQ multiplex PCR reads with MiXCR, one entry per CDR3 protein. The sample records under 250,000 distinct CDR3 sequences, 90% to 95% being singletons. Sequencing was performed on CD4+ T cells from PBMCs. The source of these receptors is a human donor with multiple sclerosis.

The V call is TRBV7-8, the J call TRBJ2-1; 9 bases line up with TRBD2. This CDR3 is 14 amino acids long. V lost 5 bases and J lost 9; bases outside the gene matches: 8. The germline gives CDR1 SGHVS, CDR2 FQNEAQ. CDR3 sequence: CASSLGTSSTEQFF. The CDR3 DNA follows: TGTGCCAGCAGCCTCGGGACTAGCAGCACTGAGCAGTTCTTC.

V gene TRBV3-1 combines with J gene TRBJ2-5; 16 bases align to TRBD2. The length of the CDR3 is 17 residues. V was clipped by 3 bases and J by 5 bases; unmatched bases: 6. The germline gives CDR1 LGHDT, CDR2 YNNKEL (reference sequence). CDR3 nucleotide sequence: TGTGCCAGCAGCCAGGGGACTAGCGGGAGGGCTTGGGAGACCCAGTACTTC. Translated: CASSQGTSGRAWETQYF.

This clonotype has just one count. This sequence joins TRBV30 and TRBJ1-1, with D unclear. The CDR3 extends over 13 amino acids. V dropped 1 base and J dropped 7 bases, with 13 bases sitting between them. Germline V gene data show CDR1 as GTSNPN and CDR2 as SVGIG (reference sequence). The CDR3 sequence: CAWSGGVTREAFF. CDR3 DNA sequence: TGTGCCTGGAGTGGCGGGGTGACCCGTGAAGCTTTCTTT.

The J gene is TRBJ1-5, the V gene TRBV5-1, with D uncertain. The V gene lost 1 base and the J gene lost 7 bases, with 15 bases spanning the gap. Looked up from germline, CDR1 is SGHRS and CDR2 is YFSETQ. The CDR3 is 15 amino acids. In DNA, the CDR3 is TGCGCCAGCAGCTTGTCTCCCGGGGTGGAGCAGCCCCAGCATTTT. Amino acids: CASSLSPGVEQPQHF.

The rearrangement uses TRBV6-5 and TRBJ2-2, with 10 bases matching TRBD2. V dropped 0 bases and J dropped 2; count of bases not matched to a gene: 3. This CDR3 comprises 17 residues. Germline V gene sequence: CDR1 MNHEY, CDR2 SVGAGI. The CDR3 bases are TGTGCCAGCAGTTACTCCACTAGCGGGATTAACACCGGGGAGCTGTTTTTT. Residues: CASSYSTSGINTGELFF.

V is TRBV12-3 or TRBV12-4 and J is TRBJ1-5, with 7 bases aligning to TRBD1. The V segment lost 6 bases and the J segment 8 bases; nucleotides outside the gene matches: 7. The CDR3 is 13 residues long. CDR3 region: CASRRQGWEPQHF. As DNA, the CDR3 is TGTGCCAGCAGACGACAGGGTTGGGAGCCCCAGCATTTT.

V usage is TRBV7-3 and J usage is TRBJ1-1, with 8 nucleotides matching TRBD1. This CDR3 contains 15 residues. Per the germline V gene, CDR1 is SGHTA and CDR2 is FQGTGA. V lost 5 bases, J lost 0 bases, and 5 bases stayed unmatched. CDR3: CASSPTGAVNTEAFF. The DNA for the CDR3 is TGTGCCAGCAGCCCGACAGGGGCGGTGAACACTGAAGCTTTCTTT. Full variable domain (outside the CDR3, taken from reference TRBV7-3 and TRBJ1-1): GAGVSQTPSNKVTEKGKYVELRCDPISGHTALYWYRQSLGQGPEFLIYFQGTGAADDSGLPNDRFFAVRPEGSVSTLKIQRTERGDSAVYLCASSPTGAVNTEAFFGQGTRLTVV.

The rearrangement joins TRBV5-4 to TRBJ1-2; maybe TRBD1 (6 bases). From germline, CDR1 is SGHNT and CDR2 YYREEE (reference sequence). The CDR3 runs 16 residues. V dropped 0 bases and J dropped 0 bases, with 12 bases sitting between them. CDR3 coding DNA: TGTGCCAGCAGCTTGGCAGGTGGGACAACTAACTATGGCTACACCTTC. Amino acid sequence: CASSLAGGTTNYGYTF.

About this clonotype itself: Germline and junction disagree at one end, which may indicate a read error. This chain uses TRBV4-1 with TRBJ2-7, with D perhaps TRBD1 or TRBD2 (5 bases each). This CDR3 is 13 amino acids long. CDR1 and CDR2 from the germline V gene are MGHRA and YSYEKL. CDR3 sequence reads: CASSQVGGYEQYF. The CDR3 bases are TGTGCCAGCAGCCAAGTTGGGGGCTACGAGCAGTACTTC.

In nucleotides, the CDR3 is TGTGCCAGCAGTTTGCGGACGGCGGATAGCAATCAGCCCCAGCATTTT. Protein: CASSLRTADSNQPQHF. The chain uses TRBV27 and TRBJ1-5; D call uncertain. Germline CDR1 reads MNHEY; CDR2 reads SMNVEV (reference sequence). V lost 3 bases to trimming and J lost 0 bases, with 12 bases between them. This CDR3 has 16 residues.

This sequence joins TRBV20-1 and TRBJ2-1, with 8 bases matching TRBD2. Losses at the gene ends were 5 bases for V and 10 bases for J; bases not matched to a gene: 10. This CDR3 has 13 amino acids. Germline V lookup: CDR1 DFQATT, CDR2 SNEGSKA (reference sequence). In DNA form, the CDR3 reads TGCAGTGCTGGTCCATTAGCGGGGCCCGAGCAGTTCTTC. As protein: CSAGPLAGPEQFF.

The chain couples TRBV20-1 to TRBJ1-4, with no clear D. The germline V gene encodes CDR1 DFQATT and CDR2 SNEGSKA (reference sequence). The V end was cut by 0 bases, the J end by 14 bases, with 13 bases between. This CDR3 spans 12 amino acids. DNA for the CDR3: TGCAGTGCTAGAGACTCAAGTGGGCTTCTGTTTTTT. This sequence encodes CSARDSSGLLFF.

V and J are TRBV28 and TRBJ1-1; the match to TRBD1 covers 8 bases. With V trimmed by 5 bases and J by 5 bases, 7 bases remained unmatched. This CDR3 is 14 amino acids long. Germline CDR1 is MDHEN and CDR2 is SYDVKM. The CDR3 loop is CASSRDRRTTEAFF. The CDR3 coding sequence is TGTGCCAGCAGTCGGGACAGGAGAACGACTGAAGCTTTCTTT.

The chain uses TRBV27 and TRBJ1-1; no firm D call. The CDR3 extends over 13 amino acids. V gave up 7 bases and J gave up 5 bases, with 14 bases separating them. Germline lookup yields CDR1 MNHEY and CDR2 SMNVEV (reference sequence). The CDR3 sequence is CASNGNGRTEAFF. As DNA, the CDR3 is TGTGCCAGCAATGGGAACGGCAGGACTGAAGCTTTCTTT.

This clonotype was detected once. This sequence joins TRBV12-3 or TRBV12-4 and TRBJ2-5; D is unclear. The CDR3 totals 14 residues. V lost 5 bases and J 0 bases, leaving 10 bases between the germline ends. The CDR3 DNA sequence: TGTGCCAGCAGTGGTGGTAGGGACCAAGAGACCCAGTACTTC. This sequence encodes CASSGGRDQETQYF.

The chain recombines TRBV15 with TRBJ1-3; 7 nucleotides line up with TRBD1. CDR1 and CDR2 from the germline V gene are LNHNV and YYDKDF (reference sequence). V was clipped by 4 bases and J by 0 bases; unmatched bases: 6. CDR3 length: 16 amino acids. The CDR3 sequence is CATSIGRGLSGNTIYF. The CDR3 bases are TGTGCCACCAGCATCGGGAGGGGGCTCTCTGGAAACACCATATATTTT.

V is TRBV14 and J is TRBJ2-1; TRBD2 matches at 7 bases. Germline trimming cut 3 bases from V and 7 bases from J; bases unmatched to any gene: 6. The CDR3 consists of 14 residues. Germline lookup yields CDR1 SGHDN and CDR2 FVKESK. DNA of the CDR3: TGTGCCAGCAGCCAGGGAGGGCGAGCGAATGAGCAGTTCTTC. Translation: CASSQGGRANEQFF.

The chain links TRBV6-1 to TRBJ2-7, with D uncertain. The CDR3 covers 14 residues. V gave up 8 bases and J gave up 6 bases, with 20 bases separating them. Germline V CDR1 and CDR2: MNHNS, SASEGT. CDR3: CASAEDRPSGEQYF. CDR3 sequence (DNA): TGTGCCAGCGCTGAAGACCGACCCTCGGGCGAGCAGTACTTC.

The chain employs TRBV20-1 and TRBJ1-2; the match to TRBD1 covers 12 bases. Germline loops: CDR1 DFQATT, CDR2 SNEGSKA (reference sequence). This CDR3 contains 14 residues. Trimming cost V 6 bases and J 8 bases; bases outside gene matches: 10. The CDR3 DNA follows: TGCAGTGCCCCGGGACAGGGGGCTTATGGCGGCTACACCTTC. Protein: CSAPGQGAYGGYTF.

CDR3 bases: TGTGCCAGCAGTTTAGTGGGGACAGGGGGAGATACGCAGTATTTT. Residues: CASSLVGTGGDTQYF. This chain connects TRBV28 to TRBJ2-3, with TRBD1 identical over 11 bases. This CDR3 is 15 amino acids long. V lost 2 bases to trimming and J lost 5 bases; unmatched junction nucleotides: 3. Germline lookup yields CDR1 MDHEN and CDR2 SYDVKM.

V and J are TRBV10-3 and TRBJ2-7, with D unclear. This CDR3 comprises 13 residues. With 3 bases removed from V and 6 bases from J, the gap between germline ends came to 12 bases. Germline V gene lookup returns CDR1 ENHRY and CDR2 SYGVKD. Here the CDR3 reads CAISDSPRGEQYF. The DNA for the CDR3 is TGTGCCATCAGTGATAGTCCTCGAGGCGAGCAGTACTTC.

The chain couples TRBV2 to TRBJ1-2; D remains unclear. The V and J ends lost 3 bases and 5 bases respectively, with 7 bases between them. Germline loops: CDR1 SNHLY, CDR2 FYNNEI. This CDR3 has 12 amino acids. The CDR3 bases are TGTGCCAGCAGTGAGGGGTTTTATGGCTACACCTTC. Translating it yields CASSEGFYGYTF.

This rearrangement joins TRBV3-1 to TRBJ2-2; no clear D gene. Trimming removed 3 bases from V and 4 bases from J, with 9 bases in between. The CDR3 is made up of 14 amino acids. Germline loops: CDR1 LGHDT, CDR2 YNNKEL (reference sequence). The CDR3 reads CASSHASSTGELFF. The DNA for the CDR3 is TGTGCCAGCAGCCATGCCTCGTCCACCGGGGAGCTGTTTTTT.

This sequence joins TRBV19 and TRBJ1-5, with D tentatively TRBD1 (5 bases). V shed 1 base and J shed 7 bases, with 11 bases lying between them. Germline V gene data show CDR1 as LNHDA and CDR2 as SQIVND (reference sequence). The CDR3 loop spans 14 amino acids. Here the CDR3 reads CASSIGRDRQPQHF. As DNA, the CDR3 is TGTGCCAGTAGTATAGGCAGGGATCGGCAGCCCCAGCATTTT.

This sequence joins TRBV7-2 and TRBJ1-2; D might be TRBD1 (5 bases). The V gene lost 7 bases and the J gene lost 13 bases, with 16 bases spanning the gap. CDR3 length: 11 residues. CDR1 is SGHTA and CDR2 is FQGNSA in the germline V gene. CDR3 DNA: TGTGCCAGCATAACGGGGCTTCGTTGCACCTTC. Translating it yields CASITGLRCTF.